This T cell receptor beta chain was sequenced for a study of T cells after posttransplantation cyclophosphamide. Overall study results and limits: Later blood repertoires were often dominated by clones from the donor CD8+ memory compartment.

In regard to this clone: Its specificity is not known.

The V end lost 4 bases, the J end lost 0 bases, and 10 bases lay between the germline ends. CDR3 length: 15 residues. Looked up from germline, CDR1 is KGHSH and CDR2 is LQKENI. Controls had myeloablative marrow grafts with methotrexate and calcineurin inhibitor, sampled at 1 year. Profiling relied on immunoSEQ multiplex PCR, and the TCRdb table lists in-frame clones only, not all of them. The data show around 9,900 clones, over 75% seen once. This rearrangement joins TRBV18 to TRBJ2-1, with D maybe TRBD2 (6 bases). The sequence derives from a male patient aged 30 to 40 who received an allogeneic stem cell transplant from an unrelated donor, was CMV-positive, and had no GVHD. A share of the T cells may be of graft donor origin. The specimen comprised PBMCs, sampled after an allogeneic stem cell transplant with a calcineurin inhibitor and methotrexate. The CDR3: CASSRVADSYNEQFF. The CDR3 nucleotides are TGTGCCAGCTCACGAGTAGCGGACTCCTACAATGAGCAGTTCTTC.